The 32 T cell receptor beta chains below all came from one sample that was sequenced in a study of blood T cell repertoires in COVID-19. Only in-frame clones appear in the TCRdb table, and some are missing; sequencing was by immunoSEQ multiplex PCR. The table lists roughly 71,000 clones, roughly 80% of them singletons. Sequenced: peripheral blood. The receptors were gathered from a middle-aged man with active COVID-19.

The chain joins TRBV11-2 to TRBJ1-3; possible D gene TRBD1, 6 bases. Trimming shortened V by 5 bases and J by 2 bases, and 10 bases separated the two germline ends. The length of the CDR3 is 14 residues. Germline V gives CDR1 SGHAT, CDR2 FQNNGV. The CDR3 loop reads CASSPTGTGNTIYF. Here the CDR3 DNA reads TGTGCCAGCAGCCCGACAGGAACTGGAAACACCATATATTTT.

The chain couples TRBV27 to TRBJ2-4; TRBD1 is a possible D gene (6 bases). Germline-derived CDR1 and CDR2 are MNHEY and SMNVEV (reference sequence). The CDR3 sequence is 14 residues long. V lost 8 bases and J lost 4, with 15 bases in between. In DNA, the CDR3 is TGTGCCAGCGAGCCCGCAGGGGCAAAAAACATTCAGTACTTC. The encoded protein is CASEPAGAKNIQYF.

CDR3 sequence (DNA): TGTGCCACCAGCAGAGATCCCTCGGGGTCCCAGTACTTC. It yields the protein CATSRDPSGSQYF. This chain uses TRBV15 with TRBJ2-5, with a weak D call TRBD2 (5 bases). V lost 0 bases and J lost 9, with 11 bases in between. Germline V gene lookup returns CDR1 LNHNV and CDR2 YYDKDF (reference sequence). The CDR3 has 13 amino acids.

The CDR3 here is CASTLADRGNTEAFF. For the CDR3, the DNA is TGTGCCAGCACCCTTGCCGACAGGGGGAACACTGAAGCTTTCTTT. The chain is built from TRBV7-8 and TRBJ1-1, with 8 bases lining up with TRBD1. The CDR3 sequence is 15 residues long. The germline V gene encodes CDR1 SGHVS and CDR2 FQNEAQ. V gave up 7 bases and J gave up 1 base; unmatched junction bases: 8.

In its sample, this clone was seen a few times. V is TRBV24-1 and J is TRBJ1-5; D gene uncertain. CDR3 length: 12 residues. From germline, CDR1 is KGHDR and CDR2 SFDVKD. The V and J ends lost 11 bases and 4 bases respectively, with 11 bases between them. The CDR3 nucleotides read TGTGCCAGGCGGATGGTAAATCAGCCCCAGCATTTT. This gives the protein CARRMVNQPQHF.

V and J are TRBV4-2 and TRBJ2-5, with D tentatively TRBD2 (5 bases). Germline CDR1 LGHNA, CDR2 YNFKEQ. This CDR3 region has 18 residues. The germline V and J ends were trimmed by 0 bases and 4 bases, with 21 bases remaining between them. Written as DNA, the CDR3 is TGTGCCAGCAGCCAAGAGACATGGGCGGCCATAGGAGGAGAGACCCAGTACTTC. Translating gives CASSQETWAAIGGETQYF.

The rearrangement joins TRBV28 to TRBJ2-7, with D perhaps matching TRBD2 (6 bases). The CDR3 extends over 13 amino acids. The germline V and J ends were trimmed by 5 bases and 6 bases, with 14 bases remaining between them. Germline V CDR1 and CDR2: MDHEN, SYDVKM. DNA for the CDR3: TGTGCCAGCAGTCCTCTCGGGGGTCGCGAGCAGTACTTC. As protein: CASSPLGGREQYF.

V gene TRBV7-9 combines with J gene TRBJ2-1; D is possibly TRBD1 (6 bases). Trimming removed 5 bases at V and 6 bases at J, with 17 bases between. Germline CDR1 reads SEHNR; CDR2 reads FQNEAQ (reference sequence). This CDR3 is 15 amino acids long. The CDR3 is CASSPGVREFNEQFF. The CDR3 region has the DNA TGTGCCAGCAGCCCAGGGGTCCGGGAATTCAATGAGCAGTTCTTC. Complete variable domain (other parts from reference TRBV7-9 and TRBJ2-1): DTGVSQNPRHKITKRGQNVTFRCDPISEHNRLYWYRQTLGQGPEFLTYFQNEAQLEKSRLLSDRFSAERPKGSFSTLEIQRTEQGDSAMYLCASSPGVREFNEQFFGPGTRLTVL.

J is TRBJ1-2 and V is TRBV5-6; a possible D gene is TRBD1 (5 bases). The CDR3 is made up of 12 amino acids. CDR1 and CDR2 from the germline V gene are SGHDT and YYEEEE. Deletions cut 4 bases from V and 5 bases from J, with 9 bases between. The CDR3 DNA reads as TGTGCCAGCAGCCAGGGAATATATGGCTACACCTTC. Translating gives CASSQGIYGYTF.

This clone came up a few times. The rearrangement joins TRBV6-4 to TRBJ2-2; the D gene is possibly TRBD2 (5 bases). Trimming shortened V by 0 bases and J by 5 bases, and 7 bases separated the two germline ends. Germline CDR1 is MRHNA and CDR2 is SNTAGT. CDR3 length equals 14 residues. This chain's CDR3 is CASSDSGETGELFF. The CDR3 DNA is TGTGCCAGCAGTGACTCCGGGGAAACCGGGGAGCTGTTTTTT.

The gene calls are TRBV27 and TRBJ1-2; D gene unclear. There are 14 residues in the CDR3. V lost 3 bases to trimming and J lost 5 bases, with 13 bases between them. CDR1 and CDR2 (germline): MNHEY, SMNVEV (reference sequence). The CDR3 nucleotides read TGTGCCAGCAGTTTCGGCCAAGGAGGGTATGGCTACACCTTC. It is translated as CASSFGQGGYGYTF.

The chain is built from TRBV5-4 and TRBJ1-4, with D tentatively TRBD1 (6 bases). Germline V gene lookup returns CDR1 SGHNT and CDR2 YYREEE (reference sequence). The V end lost 3 bases, the J end lost 8 bases, and 14 bases lay between the germline ends. The CDR3 runs to 14 residues. The CDR3 loop is CASSSTQGTEKLFF. The CDR3, as DNA: TGTGCCAGCAGCTCGACTCAGGGGACGGAAAAACTGTTTTTT.

The chain recombines TRBV5-4 with TRBJ2-7, with TRBD2 as a possible D gene (7 bases). Per germline, CDR1 SGHNT and CDR2 YYREEE (reference sequence). The V end was cut by 0 bases, the J end by 0 bases, with 10 bases between. This CDR3 has 15 amino acids. The CDR3 is CASSLGGGDSYEQYF. The CDR3 DNA follows: TGTGCCAGCAGCTTGGGAGGGGGGGACTCCTACGAGCAGTACTTC.

The gene calls are TRBV7-9 and TRBJ2-7; 8 bases agree with TRBD1. The CDR3 consists of 15 residues. From germline, CDR1 is SEHNR and CDR2 FQNEAQ (reference sequence). Unmatched junction bases numbered 6, after V lost 1 base and J lost 4 bases. In nucleotides, the CDR3 is TGTGCCAGCAGCTTAGACCGGACAGGGAGATACGAGCAGTACTTC. It specifies CASSLDRTGRYEQYF.

This clone was observed a few times. The identical CDR3 is also encoded by other nucleotide sequences in the sample. This chain links TRBV7-2 with TRBJ2-7; TRBD2 matches at 7 bases. Germline V gene lookup returns CDR1 SGHTA and CDR2 FQGNSA. Losses at the gene ends were 0 bases for V and 0 bases for J; bases not matched to a gene: 2. The length of the CDR3 is 15 residues. The CDR3 coding sequence is TGTGCCAGCAGCTTAGCGGGCGGGAGCTCCTACGAGCAGTACTTC. Protein product: CASSLAGGSSYEQYF.

This clone was counted a single time. This sequence joins TRBV19 and TRBJ2-1, with 7 bases lining up with TRBD2. The germline CDR1 and CDR2 sequences are LNHDA and SQIVND (reference sequence). The CDR3 has 14 amino acids. V shed 4 bases and J 6 bases; nucleotides not matched to a gene: 6. The CDR3 coding sequence is TGTGCCAGTAGTAAATACGGACTAGGCAATGAGCAGTTCTTC. Encoded protein: CASSKYGLGNEQFF.

The V gene is TRBV6-1, the J gene TRBJ1-5; D gene ambiguous. The CDR3 is made up of 13 amino acids. V was cut by 3 bases and J by 7 bases, with 10 bases left in between. CDR1 and CDR2 (germline): MNHNS, SASEGT. In nucleotides, the CDR3 is TGTGCCAGCAGTGAGGGCCCTGCGCAGCCCCAGCATTTT. Encoded protein: CASSEGPAQPQHF.

This clone has a handful of counts. J is TRBJ2-7 and V is TRBV7-8; 9 bases are shared with TRBD2. The germline V gene encodes CDR1 SGHVS and CDR2 FQNEAQ. J was trimmed by 6 bases and V by 6 bases; bases with no gene match: 12. The CDR3 is 15 amino acids. CDR3: CASSPPGLAVLEQYF. The DNA of the CDR3 is TGTGCCAGCAGTCCACCGGGACTAGCTGTACTCGAGCAGTACTTC.

This chain joins TRBV5-1 and TRBJ1-2; 10 nucleotides line up with TRBD1. With 4 bases clipped from V and 7 bases from J, the junction kept 10 bases outside the gene matches. The germline gives CDR1 SGHRS, CDR2 YFSETQ. The CDR3 is made up of 15 amino acids. In nucleotides, the CDR3 is TGCGCCAGCAGCCCAGGACAGGGGGTCATGGGTGGCTACACCTTC. Its protein product is CASSPGQGVMGGYTF.

The rearrangement joins TRBV12-3 or TRBV12-4 to TRBJ1-2; D remains ambiguous. The CDR3 has 13 amino acids. Trimming left V 4 bases short and J 7 bases short, with 13 bases between. For the CDR3, the DNA is TGTGCCAGCAGTTATCAGGCCGAAGGTGGCTACACCTTC. It specifies CASSYQAEGGYTF.

The chain links TRBV2 to TRBJ2-3; 10 positions match TRBD2. Germline assignment: CDR1 SNHLY and CDR2 FYNNEI. The CDR3 spans 15 residues. V lost 7 bases to trimming and J lost 0 bases; unmatched junction nucleotides: 4. The CDR3 bases are TGTGCCAGCAAAACTAGCGGGATTAGCACAGATACGCAGTATTTT. Translating it yields CASKTSGISTDTQYF.

The sample holds a few counts of this clone. The chain couples TRBV19 to TRBJ1-2; tentative D call: TRBD1 (6 bases). Trimming stripped 1 base from V and 7 bases from J, with 16 bases between. The CDR3 runs to 15 residues. Germline CDR1 is LNHDA and CDR2 is SQIVND (reference sequence). The CDR3 loop is CASSIAGTGFGGYTF. CDR3 DNA: TGTGCCAGTAGTATAGCAGGAACAGGGTTCGGTGGCTACACCTTC. Full variable domain (missing parts from reference TRBV19 and TRBJ1-2): DGGITQSPKYLFRKEGQNVTLSCEQNLNHDAMYWYRQDPGQGLRLIYYSQIVNDFQKGDIAEGYSVSREKKESFPLTVTSAQKNPTAFYLCASSIAGTGFGGYTFGSGTRLTVV.

The chain is built from TRBV5-6 and TRBJ2-1, with TRBD2 matching over 8 bases. The junction had 3 bases not matched to a gene; V was cut back by 2 bases and J by 5 bases. The CDR3 has 14 residues. The germline gives CDR1 SGHDT, CDR2 YYEEEE. CDR3 protein: CASSFAGGNNEQFF. For the CDR3, the DNA is TGTGCCAGCAGCTTCGCGGGAGGTAACAATGAGCAGTTCTTC.

The count of this clone is one. The rearrangement links TRBV27 to TRBJ2-3; D might be TRBD2 (6 bases). Deletions cut 2 bases from V and 2 bases from J, with 8 bases between. The CDR3 is 14 residues long. Germline CDR1 is MNHEY and CDR2 is SMNVEV (reference sequence). CDR3 nucleotide sequence: TGTGCCAGCAGTTTACTGGGACTCACAGATACGCAGTATTTT. This encodes CASSLLGLTDTQYF.

J is TRBJ1-5 and V is TRBV3-1 (or the pseudogene TRBV3-2), with TRBD1 matching 7 bases. Unmatched junction bases numbered 4, after V lost 4 bases and J lost 4 bases. CDR1 and CDR2 (germline): LGHDT, YNNKEL (reference sequence). The CDR3 sequence is 14 residues long. In DNA, the CDR3 is TGTGCCAGCAGCCCGGGACAGCCTAATCAGCCCCAGCATTTT. As protein: CASSPGQPNQPQHF.

The chain is built from TRBV7-2 and TRBJ2-7, with 7 bases matching TRBD1. CDR3 length equals 16 residues. Unmatched junction bases numbered 11, after V lost 1 base and J lost 5 bases. CDR1 and CDR2 from the germline V gene are SGHTA and FQGNSA. CDR3 sequence: CASSLVKGAPRNEQYF. DNA of the CDR3: TGTGCCAGCAGCTTAGTTAAGGGGGCGCCCCGGAACGAGCAGTACTTC.

The CDR3: CASSQPARQETQYF. CDR3 sequence (DNA): TGTGCCAGCAGCCAACCCGCGAGGCAAGAGACCCAGTACTTC. This sequence joins TRBV7-8 and TRBJ2-5; D is unresolved. The V gene's germline CDR1 is SGHVS and CDR2 FQNEAQ. The CDR3 totals 14 residues. The V end was cut by 5 bases, the J end by 2 bases, with 12 bases between.

The V and J genes are TRBV6-2 or TRBV6-3 and TRBJ1-4, with D possibly being TRBD1 (5 bases). Germline V gene lookup returns CDR1 MNHEY and CDR2 SVGEGT. V was shortened by 6 bases and J by 6 bases, with 11 bases between the two germline ends. The CDR3 consists of 13 residues. The CDR3 reads CASSLSGDEKLFF. The CDR3 DNA reads as TGTGCCAGCAGCTTATCGGGGGATGAAAAACTGTTTTTT.

This clone came up a few times. The CDR3: CASSFGQSSYNEQFF. DNA for the CDR3: TGTGCCAGCAGCTTTGGCCAAAGCTCCTACAATGAGCAGTTCTTC. The J gene is TRBJ2-1, the V gene TRBV11-1; D gene ambiguous. V lost 3 bases and J lost 0, with 9 bases in between. Germline CDR1 and CDR2: SGHAT and FQDESV (reference sequence). The CDR3 has 15 amino acids.

J is TRBJ2-5 and V is TRBV5-4; 7 bases match TRBD1. The length of the CDR3 is 13 residues. The V gene end was trimmed by 5 bases and the J gene end by 3 bases; junction bases not matched to a gene: 4. CDR1 SGHNT and CDR2 YYREEE come from the germline V gene (reference sequence). In DNA, the CDR3 is TGTGCCAGCAGATCGGGACAGAAAGAGACCCAGTACTTC. This codes for CASRSGQKETQYF. Using reference TRBV5-4 and TRBJ2-5 for the parts outside the CDR3, the full variable domain is ETGVTQSPTHLIKTRGQQVTLRCSSQSGHNTVSWYQQALGQGPQFIFQYYREEENGRGNFPPRFSGLQFPNYSSELNVNALELDDSALYLCASRSGQKETQYFGPGTRLLVL.

The chain recombines TRBV18 with TRBJ1-1; D may be TRBD1 (5 bases). Trimming left V 2 bases short and J 1 base short, with 8 bases between. The CDR3 covers 14 residues. Germline CDR1 reads KGHSH; CDR2 reads LQKENI. The CDR3: CASSPATGNTEAFF. The CDR3 nucleotides read TGTGCCAGCTCACCAGCTACAGGGAACACTGAAGCTTTCTTT. Using reference TRBV18 and TRBJ1-1 for the parts outside the CDR3, the full variable domain is NAGVMQNPRHLVRRRGQEARLRCSPMKGHSHVYWYRQLPEEGLKFMVYLQKENIIDESGMPKERFSAEFPKEGPSILRIQQVVRGDSAAYFCASSPATGNTEAFFGQGTRLTVV.

V and J are TRBV11-2 and TRBJ2-3; a possible D gene is TRBD1 (5 bases). The length of the CDR3 is 18 residues. Trimming shortened V by 3 bases and J by 2 bases, and 21 bases separated the two germline ends. Germline CDR1 is SGHAT and CDR2 is FQNNGV. The CDR3 loop is CASSFFLRTRPPTDTQYF. CDR3 nucleotides: TGTGCCAGCAGCTTCTTTCTCCGGACACGTCCCCCCACAGATACGCAGTATTTT. The full variable domain, with the rest looked up from reference TRBV11-2 and TRBJ2-3, is EAGVAQSPRYKIIEKRQSVAFWCNPISGHATLYWYQQILGQGPKLLIQFQNNGVVDDSQLPKDRFSAERLKGVDSTLKIQPAKLEDSAVYLCASSFFLRTRPPTDTQYFGPGTRLTVL.